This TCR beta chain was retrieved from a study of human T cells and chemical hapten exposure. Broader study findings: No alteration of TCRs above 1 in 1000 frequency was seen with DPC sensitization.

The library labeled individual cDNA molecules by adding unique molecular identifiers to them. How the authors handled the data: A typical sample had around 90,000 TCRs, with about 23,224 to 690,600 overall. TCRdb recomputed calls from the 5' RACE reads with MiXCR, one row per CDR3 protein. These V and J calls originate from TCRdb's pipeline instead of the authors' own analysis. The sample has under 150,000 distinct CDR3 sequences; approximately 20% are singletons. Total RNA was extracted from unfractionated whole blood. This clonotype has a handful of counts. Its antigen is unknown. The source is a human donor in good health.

The CDR3 bases are TGTGCCAGCAGTTTAACACTAGCGGGAGTAGGTGAGCAGTTCTTC. The encoded protein is CASSLTLAGVGEQFF. J is TRBJ2-1 and V is TRBV28, with 11 bases matching TRBD2. Germline V lookup: CDR1 MDHEN, CDR2 SYDVKM. The CDR3 spans 15 residues. V dropped 2 bases and J dropped 9; count of bases not matched to a gene: 6.